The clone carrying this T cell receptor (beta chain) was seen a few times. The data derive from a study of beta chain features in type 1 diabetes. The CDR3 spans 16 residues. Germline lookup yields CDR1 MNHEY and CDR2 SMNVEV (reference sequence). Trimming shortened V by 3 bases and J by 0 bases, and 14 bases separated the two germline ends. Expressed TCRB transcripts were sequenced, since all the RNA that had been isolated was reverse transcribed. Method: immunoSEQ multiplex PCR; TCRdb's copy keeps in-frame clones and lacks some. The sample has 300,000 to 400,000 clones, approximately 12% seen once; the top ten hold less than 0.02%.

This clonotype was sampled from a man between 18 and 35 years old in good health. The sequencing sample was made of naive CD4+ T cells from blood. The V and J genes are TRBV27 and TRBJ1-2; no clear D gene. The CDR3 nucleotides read TGTGCCAGCAGTTTGAACAGACGAGCCGCTAACTATGGCTACACCTTC. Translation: CASSLNRRAANYGYTF.